The rows below give T cell receptor beta chains drawn from one sample of a study of blood T cell repertoires in COVID-19. The protocol was immunoSEQ multiplex PCR, while the TCRdb copy is restricted to in-frame clones and leaves out a portion. Here the sample spans some 310,000 clones, over 85% being singletons. Specimen: PBMCs or T cells enriched from blood (not recorded which). Receptors were obtained from a woman in her 30s who had recovered from COVID-19. The CDR3 runs from the conserved cysteine through the conserved F or W. A D gene is named only where the DNA matches it firmly. Clone sizes are given selectively: once, few, many, or a class where the clone is expanded.

V gene: TRBV5-6; J gene: TRBJ2-1; D gene: TRBD2; CDR3 length: 17; clone size: .; CDR3 DNA: TGTGCCAGCAGCTCTCCTATAGCGGGAGGGCCTTATAATGAGCAGTTCTTC; CDR3 protein: CASSSPIAGGPYNEQFF
V gene: TRBV2; J gene: TRBJ1-3; D gene: TRBD1; CDR3 length: 17; clone size: few; CDR3 DNA: TGTGCCAGCAGGACAGACTACAGGGGGCGCTTGGGAAACACCATATATTTT; CDR3 protein: CASRTDYRGRLGNTIYF
V gene: TRBV14; J gene: TRBJ1-2; D gene: .; CDR3 length: 16; clone size: .; CDR3 DNA: TGTGCCAGCAGCCAAGATAGTTGGAGCGGAGGCTATGGCTACACCTTC; CDR3 protein: CASSQDSWSGGYGYTF
V gene: TRBV6-2/TRBV6-3; J gene: TRBJ2-1; D gene: .; CDR3 length: 14; clone size: .; CDR3 DNA: TGTGCCAGCAGTGCCCGGGCCACTAGGAGTGAGCAGTTCTTC; CDR3 protein: CASSARATRSEQFF
V gene: TRBV4-1; J gene: TRBJ2-7; D gene: .; CDR3 length: 14; clone size: .; CDR3 DNA: TGCGCCAGCAGCCGGGGGACATCGCCATACGAGCAGTACTTC; CDR3 protein: CASSRGTSPYEQYF
V gene: TRBV28; J gene: TRBJ1-5; D gene: .; CDR3 length: 14; clone size: .; CDR3 DNA: TGTGCCAGCAGTTTAATAGCCAGCAATCAGCCCCAGCATTTT; CDR3 protein: CASSLIASNQPQHF
V gene: TRBV13; J gene: TRBJ2-7; D gene: TRBD2; CDR3 length: 16; clone size: .; CDR3 DNA: TGTGCCAGCAGTCACATCGGACTAGCGGGAGTTATCGAGCAGTACTTC; CDR3 protein: CASSHIGLAGVIEQYF
V gene: TRBV7-6; J gene: TRBJ2-7; D gene: TRBD1; CDR3 length: 15; clone size: .; CDR3 DNA: TGTGCCAGCAGCCCGACAGGGTCGGGCGTCTACGAGCAGTACTTC; CDR3 protein: CASSPTGSGVYEQYF
V gene: TRBV7-6; J gene: TRBJ2-1; D gene: TRBD2; CDR3 length: 15; clone size: once; CDR3 DNA: TGTGCCAGCAGCTCACGGGGACTACCCCCCAGGGAGCAGTTCTTC; CDR3 protein: CASSSRGLPPREQFF
V gene: TRBV24-1; J gene: TRBJ1-5; D gene: TRBD1; CDR3 length: 18; clone size: .; CDR3 DNA: TGTGCCACCAGTGAGCCCGGGACAGGGGGTGTTGGCAATCAGCCCCAGCATTTT; CDR3 protein: CATSEPGTGGVGNQPQHF
V gene: TRBV9; J gene: TRBJ1-4; D gene: TRBD1; CDR3 length: 15; clone size: once; CDR3 DNA: TGTGCCAGCAGCGCCCAGACAGGGGGCATTAGAAAACTGTTTTTT; CDR3 protein: CASSAQTGGIRKLFF
V gene: TRBV19; J gene: TRBJ1-1; D gene: TRBD1; CDR3 length: 14; clone size: .; CDR3 DNA: TGTGCCAGTGACGCAGGGGGCGGAATCACTGAAGCTTTCTTT; CDR3 protein: CASDAGGGITEAFF
V gene: TRBV12-3/TRBV12-4; J gene: TRBJ2-7; D gene: .; CDR3 length: 13; clone size: .; CDR3 DNA: TGTGCCAGCAGCCAAAGGAGCTCCTACGAGCAGTACTTC; CDR3 protein: CASSQRSSYEQYF
V gene: TRBV27; J gene: TRBJ2-3; D gene: .; CDR3 length: 13; clone size: .; CDR3 DNA: TGTGCCAGCAGTTTTCTTTCCCCAGATACGCAGTATTTT; CDR3 protein: CASSFLSPDTQYF
V gene: TRBV4-2; J gene: TRBJ2-1; D gene: TRBD2; CDR3 length: 16; clone size: .; CDR3 DNA: TGTGCCAGCAGCCATCGAGCGGGAGGTCCCTACAATGAGCAGTTCTTC; CDR3 protein: CASSHRAGGPYNEQFF
V gene: TRBV5-4; J gene: TRBJ2-7; D gene: TRBD2; CDR3 length: 15; clone size: .; CDR3 DNA: TGTGCCAGCAGCTTGGGAGCGGGGAACTCCTACGAGCAGTACTTC; CDR3 protein: CASSLGAGNSYEQYF
V gene: TRBV5-6; J gene: TRBJ2-1; D gene: .; CDR3 length: 11; clone size: .; CDR3 DNA: TGTGCCAGCAGTACTTTTAATGAGCAGTTCTTC; CDR3 protein: CASSTFNEQFF
V gene: TRBV3-1/TRBV3-2; J gene: TRBJ2-7; D gene: TRBD1; CDR3 length: 13; clone size: once; CDR3 DNA: TGTGCCAGCAGCCTGGACAGGTCCTACGAGCAGTACTTC; CDR3 protein: CASSLDRSYEQYF
V gene: TRBV7-2; J gene: TRBJ2-1; D gene: .; CDR3 length: 14; clone size: .; CDR3 DNA: TGTGCCAGCAGCCTCTCCGGGGTGGGGAATGAGCAGTTCTTC; CDR3 protein: CASSLSGVGNEQFF
V gene: TRBV4-2; J gene: TRBJ2-1; D gene: TRBD1; CDR3 length: 18; clone size: .; CDR3 DNA: TGTGCCAGCAGCCAAGATACCCCCGGGACAGCCCTTCACAATGAGCAGTTCTTC; CDR3 protein: CASSQDTPGTALHNEQFF
V gene: TRBV27; J gene: TRBJ1-2; D gene: TRBD1; CDR3 length: 17; clone size: few; CDR3 DNA: TGTGCCAGCAGTTTTTCCTTCGTTCAGGGGGCAGGCTATGGCTACACCTTC; CDR3 protein: CASSFSFVQGAGYGYTF
V gene: TRBV9; J gene: TRBJ2-1; D gene: .; CDR3 length: 16; clone size: .; CDR3 DNA: TGTGCCAGCAGCGTGGGGTGGGGGCTCACGTCCAATGAGCAGTTCTTC; CDR3 protein: CASSVGWGLTSNEQFF
V gene: TRBV9; J gene: TRBJ2-1; D gene: .; CDR3 length: 13; clone size: .; CDR3 DNA: TGTGCCAGCAGCGAGAGGGGGGGTAATGAGCAGTTCTTC; CDR3 protein: CASSERGGNEQFF
V gene: TRBV14; J gene: TRBJ1-1; D gene: TRBD1; CDR3 length: 16; clone size: .; CDR3 DNA: TGTGCCAGCAGCCTTACCCCCGGACAGGTTCTGGATGAAGCTTTCTTT; CDR3 protein: CASSLTPGQVLDEAFF
V gene: TRBV6-6; J gene: TRBJ2-2; D gene: TRBD1; CDR3 length: 19; clone size: .; CDR3 DNA: TGTGCCAGCAGTCCAGAACTACCGACAGGGGGCGCGGGCACCGGGGAGCTGTTTTTT; CDR3 protein: CASSPELPTGGAGTGELFF
V gene: TRBV5-1; J gene: TRBJ1-1; D gene: .; CDR3 length: 13; clone size: .; CDR3 DNA: TGCGCCAGCAGCTTGGCCCCACGCGCTGAAGCTTTCTTT; CDR3 protein: CASSLAPRAEAFF
V gene: TRBV7-8; J gene: TRBJ1-1; D gene: .; CDR3 length: 15; clone size: .; CDR3 DNA: TGTGCCAGCAGCCCTCGAAGGGGTAGGTTGACTGAAGCTTTCTTT; CDR3 protein: CASSPRRGRLTEAFF
V gene: TRBV10-3; J gene: TRBJ2-3; D gene: TRBD1; CDR3 length: 12; clone size: .; CDR3 DNA: TGTGCCATCGGCTCGACAGGGTCAGCGCAGTATTTT; CDR3 protein: CAIGSTGSAQYF
V gene: TRBV19; J gene: TRBJ1-4; D gene: .; CDR3 length: 14; clone size: .; CDR3 DNA: TGTGCCAGTAGTATAGACAGGACAAATGAAAAACTGTTTTTT; CDR3 protein: CASSIDRTNEKLFF
V gene: TRBV9; J gene: TRBJ2-7; D gene: .; CDR3 length: 14; clone size: .; CDR3 DNA: TGTGCCAGCAGCGTAGGGTCAGGCTCCTACGAGCAGTACTTC; CDR3 protein: CASSVGSGSYEQYF
V gene: TRBV6-5; J gene: TRBJ1-4; D gene: TRBD1; CDR3 length: 16; clone size: .; CDR3 DNA: TGTGCCAGCAGTTGGGGACAGGGCTGGACTAATGAAAAACTGTTTTTT; CDR3 protein: CASSWGQGWTNEKLFF
V gene: TRBV9; J gene: TRBJ2-7; D gene: .; CDR3 length: 15; clone size: .; CDR3 DNA: TGTGCCAGCAGCGAGTCGGTCAGCGGCTCCTACGAGCAGTACTTC; CDR3 protein: CASSESVSGSYEQYF
V gene: TRBV21-1; J gene: TRBJ2-1; D gene: .; CDR3 length: 18; clone size: .; CDR3 DNA: TGTGCCAGCAGCTCTGGGGCCCCTCCCCCCAGGCCCTACAATGAGCAGTTCTTC; CDR3 protein: CASSSGAPPPRPYNEQFF
V gene: TRBV28; J gene: TRBJ1-6; D gene: .; CDR3 length: 15; clone size: .; CDR3 DNA: TGTGCCAGCAGCTCCCTCCAGGGGCCAAATTCACCCCTCCACTTT; CDR3 protein: CASSSLQGPNSPLHF
V gene: TRBV7-9; J gene: TRBJ2-5; D gene: .; CDR3 length: 12; clone size: .; CDR3 DNA: TGTGCCAGCGGGAGTCGTAATGAGACCCAGTACTTC; CDR3 protein: CASGSRNETQYF
V gene: TRBV19; J gene: TRBJ1-2; D gene: .; CDR3 length: 11; clone size: once; CDR3 DNA: TGTGCCAGTACGGGGGGCCTCGGCTACACCTTC; CDR3 protein: CASTGGLGYTF